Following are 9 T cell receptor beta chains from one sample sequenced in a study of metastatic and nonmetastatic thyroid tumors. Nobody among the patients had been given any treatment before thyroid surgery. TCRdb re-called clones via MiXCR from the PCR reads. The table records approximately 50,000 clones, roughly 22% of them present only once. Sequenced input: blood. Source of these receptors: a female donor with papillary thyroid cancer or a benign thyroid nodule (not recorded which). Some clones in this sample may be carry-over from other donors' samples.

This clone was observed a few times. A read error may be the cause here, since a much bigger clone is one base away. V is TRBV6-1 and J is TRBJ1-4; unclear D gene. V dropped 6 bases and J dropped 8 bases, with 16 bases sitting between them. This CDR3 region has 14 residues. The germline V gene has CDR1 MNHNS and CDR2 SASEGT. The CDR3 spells CASSLAETEEKLFF. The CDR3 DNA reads TGTGCCAGCAGCCTGGCGGAGACGGAAGAAAAACTGTTTTTT.

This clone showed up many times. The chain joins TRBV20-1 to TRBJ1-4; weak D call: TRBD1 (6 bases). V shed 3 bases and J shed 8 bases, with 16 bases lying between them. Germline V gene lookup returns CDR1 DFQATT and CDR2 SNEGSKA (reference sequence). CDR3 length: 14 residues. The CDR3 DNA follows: TGCAGTGCTAGCTCTAACAGGAGGGGGGAAAAACTGTTTTTT. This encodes CSASSNRRGEKLFF.

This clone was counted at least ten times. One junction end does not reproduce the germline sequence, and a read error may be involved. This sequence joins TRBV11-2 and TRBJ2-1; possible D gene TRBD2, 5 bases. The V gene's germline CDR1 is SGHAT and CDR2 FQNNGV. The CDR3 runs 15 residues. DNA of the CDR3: TGTGCCAGCAGCTTAGCTGGGAGCTCCTACAACGAGCAGTTCTTC. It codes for CASSLAGSSYNEQFF.

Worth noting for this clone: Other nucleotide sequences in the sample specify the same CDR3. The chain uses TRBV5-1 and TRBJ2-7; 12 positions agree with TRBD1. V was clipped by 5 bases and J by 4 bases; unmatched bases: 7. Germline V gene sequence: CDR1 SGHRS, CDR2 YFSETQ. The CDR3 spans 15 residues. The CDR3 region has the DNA TGCGCCAGCAGTTTCGGGACAGGGGGCGCTTACGAGCAGTACTTC. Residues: CASSFGTGGAYEQYF.

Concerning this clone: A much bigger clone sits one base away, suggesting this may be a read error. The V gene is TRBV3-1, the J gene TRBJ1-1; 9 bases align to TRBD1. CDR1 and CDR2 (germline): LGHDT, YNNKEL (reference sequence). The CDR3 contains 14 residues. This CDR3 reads CVSSQTGGYTEAFF. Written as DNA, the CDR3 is TGTGTCAGCAGCCAAACAGGGGGCTACACTGAAGCTTTCTTT.

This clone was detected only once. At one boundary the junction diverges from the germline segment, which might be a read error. CDR3 sequence (DNA): TGCTGTGCTAGGATCATGCAGCTCGGTGGCAATCAGCCCCAGCATTTT. Residues: CCARIMQLGGNQPQHF. The rearrangement joins TRBV20-1 to TRBJ1-5; D remains unclear. This CDR3 has 16 residues. Germline V CDR1 and CDR2: DFQATT, SNEGSKA (reference sequence).

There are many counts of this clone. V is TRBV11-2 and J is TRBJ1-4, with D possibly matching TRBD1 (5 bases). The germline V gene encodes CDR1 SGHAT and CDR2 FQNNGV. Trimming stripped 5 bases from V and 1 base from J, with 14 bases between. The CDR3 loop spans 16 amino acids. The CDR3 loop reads CASSRGVRRTNEKLFF. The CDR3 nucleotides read TGTGCCAGCAGCCGAGGGGTACGGCGAACTAATGAAAAACTGTTTTTT. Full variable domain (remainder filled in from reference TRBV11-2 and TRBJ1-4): EAGVAQSPRYKIIEKRQSVAFWCNPISGHATLYWYQQILGQGPKLLIQFQNNGVVDDSQLPKDRFSAERLKGVDSTLKIQPAKLEDSAVYLCASSRGVRRTNEKLFFGSGTQLSVL.

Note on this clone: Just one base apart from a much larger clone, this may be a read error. As DNA, the CDR3 is TGTGCCAGCAGCGTTGGACAGGTCACAGATACGCATTATTTT. This codes for CASSVGQVTDTHYF. The chain employs TRBV9 and TRBJ2-3, with 7 bases that match TRBD1. The CDR3 consists of 14 residues. Per the germline V gene, CDR1 is SGDLS and CDR2 is YYNGEE.

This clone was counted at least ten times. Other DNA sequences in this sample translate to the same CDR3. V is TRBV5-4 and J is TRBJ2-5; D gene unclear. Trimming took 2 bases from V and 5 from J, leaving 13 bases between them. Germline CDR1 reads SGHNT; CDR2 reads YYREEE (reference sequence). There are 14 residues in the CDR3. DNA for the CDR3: TGTGCCAGCAGCTTCGGACGTGAGCAGGAGACCCAGTACTTC. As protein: CASSFGREQETQYF.